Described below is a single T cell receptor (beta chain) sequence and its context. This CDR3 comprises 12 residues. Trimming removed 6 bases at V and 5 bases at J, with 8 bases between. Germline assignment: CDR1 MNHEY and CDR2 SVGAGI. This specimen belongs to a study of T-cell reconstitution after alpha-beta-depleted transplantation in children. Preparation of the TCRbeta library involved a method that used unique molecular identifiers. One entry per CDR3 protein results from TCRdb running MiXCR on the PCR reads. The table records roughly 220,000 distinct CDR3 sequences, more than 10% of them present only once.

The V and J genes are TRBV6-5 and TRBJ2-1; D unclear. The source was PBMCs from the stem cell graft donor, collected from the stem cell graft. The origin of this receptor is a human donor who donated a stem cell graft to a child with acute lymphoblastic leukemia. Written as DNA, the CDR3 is TGTGCCAGCAGATCCAGAGACAATGAGCAGTTCTTC. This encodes CASRSRDNEQFF.